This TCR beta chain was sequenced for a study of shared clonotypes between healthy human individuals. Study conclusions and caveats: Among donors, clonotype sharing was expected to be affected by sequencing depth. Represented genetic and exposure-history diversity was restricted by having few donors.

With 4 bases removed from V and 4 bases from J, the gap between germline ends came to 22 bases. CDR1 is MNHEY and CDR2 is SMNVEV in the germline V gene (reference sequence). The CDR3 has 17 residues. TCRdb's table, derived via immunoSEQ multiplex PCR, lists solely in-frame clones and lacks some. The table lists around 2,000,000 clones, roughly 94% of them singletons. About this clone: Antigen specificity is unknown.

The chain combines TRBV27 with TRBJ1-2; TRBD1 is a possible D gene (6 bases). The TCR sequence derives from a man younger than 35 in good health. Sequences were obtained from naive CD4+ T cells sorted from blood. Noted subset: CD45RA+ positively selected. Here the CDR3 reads CASSSLGQPAMFYGYTF. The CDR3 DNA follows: TGTGCCAGCAGTTCCCTCGGACAGCCCGCTATGTTCTATGGCTACACCTTC.